One sample yielded the 3 T cell receptor beta chains listed below, sequenced in a study of cytomegalovirus exposure and HLA in healthy donors. PCR used 60 Vbeta primers and 13 Jbeta primers. Profiled with immunoSEQ multiplex PCR; TCRdb holds only in-frame clones, not every one. The repertoire holds tens of thousands of clones, less than 70% seen once, with more than 2.5% in the top ten. Sequencing was carried out using PBMCs. All receptors derive from a man aged 50 to 59 in good health and CMV-seronegative.

This sequence joins TRBV18 and TRBJ2-6, with no clear D. CDR3 length: 16 amino acids. The V end lost 3 bases, the J end lost 0 bases, and 9 bases lay between the germline ends. CDR1 is KGHSH and CDR2 is LQKENI in the germline V gene. DNA for the CDR3: TGTGCCAGCTCACCGACAACAGACTCTGGGGCCAACGTCCTGACTTTC. Residues: CASSPTTDSGANVLTF.

The chain links TRBV12-5 to TRBJ2-1; 8 nucleotides align to TRBD2. The CDR3 loop spans 16 amino acids. V lost 7 bases to trimming and J lost 2 bases; unmatched junction nucleotides: 10. Germline CDR1 and CDR2: LGHNT and FRNRAP. In DNA form, the CDR3 reads TGTGCTAGTGCCCAACGACCGGGACTAGCCTACAATGAGCAGTTCTTC. Translated, it gives CASAQRPGLAYNEQFF.

This sequence joins TRBV4-3 and TRBJ1-6; D gene unclear. The CDR3 sequence is 12 residues long. Trimming left V 0 bases short and J 10 bases short, with 4 bases between. Germline values: CDR1 LGHNA, CDR2 YSLEER. CDR3 DNA sequence: TGCGCCAGCAGCCAAGATCGGTCACCCCTCCACTTT. This translates into CASSQDRSPLHF.